Listed here are 10 T cell receptor beta chains from one sample, sequenced in a study of T cell responses to AZD1222 COVID-19 vaccine. The data were produced by immunoSEQ multiplex PCR, yet TCRdb's version contains in-frame clones alone and is incomplete. This table has 130,000 to 150,000 clones, approximately 94% appearing once. Sequenced material: peripheral blood, taken on day 0 of AZD1222 vaccination. The receptors here all came from an adult in good health.

The chain is built from TRBV9 and TRBJ2-6; D ambiguous. Germline loops: CDR1 SGDLS, CDR2 YYNGEE. This CDR3 region has 16 residues. Trimming stripped 3 bases from V and 0 bases from J, with 10 bases between. CDR3 in DNA: TGTGCCAGCAGCGCCCGCGCTCCCTCTGGGGCCAACGTCCTGACTTTC. Encoded protein: CASSARAPSGANVLTF.

The chain uses TRBV30 and TRBJ2-7; 13 bases line up with TRBD2. Germline values: CDR1 GTSNPN, CDR2 SVGIG (reference sequence). J gave up 6 bases and V 4 bases, and 9 bases lay outside the gene matches. The CDR3 contains 15 residues. The DNA for the CDR3 is TGTGCCTGGACCTCGACTAGCGGGAGGTGGGGCGAGCAGTACTTC. Protein: CAWTSTSGRWGEQYF. Combining the CDR3 with reference TRBV30 and TRBJ2-7 gives the whole variable domain SQTIHQWPATLVQPVGSPLSLECTVEGTSNPNLYWYRQAAGRGLQLLFYSVGIGQISSEVPQNLSASRPQDRQFILSSKKLLLSDSGFYLCAWTSTSGRWGEQYFGPGTRLTVT.

This clone occurred once. The chain couples TRBV7-2 to TRBJ1-5; D might be TRBD1 (5 bases). CDR1 is SGHTA, CDR2 FQGNSA, per germline. The CDR3 length is 15 residues. Trimming removed 5 bases at V and 1 base at J, with 12 bases between. The CDR3 sequence: CASSQSQASNQPQHF. As DNA, the CDR3 is TGTGCCAGCAGCCAGTCACAGGCAAGCAATCAGCCCCAGCATTTT.

V is TRBV12-3 or TRBV12-4 and J is TRBJ1-1; D remains unclear. The CDR3 spans 13 residues. The V gene lost 0 bases and the J gene lost 4 bases, with 6 bases spanning the gap. The DNA of the CDR3 is TGTGCCAGCAGTTTAGCCTCGGGCACTGAAGCTTTCTTT. Amino acid sequence: CASSLASGTEAFF.

This chain connects TRBV28 to TRBJ2-7; 8 bases align to TRBD1. Germline V CDR1 and CDR2: MDHEN, SYDVKM. J lost 0 bases, V lost 4 bases, and 5 bases had no gene match. The CDR3 is 15 amino acids. Here the CDR3 reads CASSSPGGSSYEQYF. CDR3 coding DNA: TGTGCCAGCAGTTCACCAGGGGGCTCCTCCTACGAGCAGTACTTC.

The DNA for the CDR3 is TGTGCCAGCAGCCAGGGGGGGGGCTACACCTTC. Translating gives CASSQGGGYTF. The chain links TRBV6-6 to TRBJ1-2, with 7 bases fitting TRBD1. The CDR3 extends over 11 amino acids. CDR1 and CDR2 (germline): MNHNY, SVGAGI (reference sequence). V lost 6 bases and J lost 8; bases outside the gene matches: 3.

J is TRBJ2-7 and V is TRBV7-9, with 8 bases that match TRBD1. V gave up 1 base and J gave up 3 bases; unmatched junction bases: 5. The CDR3 extends over 15 amino acids. Germline assignment: CDR1 SEHNR and CDR2 FQNEAQ (reference sequence). CDR3 region: CASSLEDRVDYEQYF. In DNA, the CDR3 is TGTGCCAGCAGCTTAGAGGACAGGGTGGACTACGAGCAGTACTTC.

DNA of the CDR3: TGCGCCAGCAGCTTGGTCGGGTTCAATGAGCAGTTCTTC. Residues: CASSLVGFNEQFF. J is TRBJ2-1 and V is TRBV5-1; D uncertain. There are 13 residues in the CDR3. The germline V gene encodes CDR1 SGHRS and CDR2 YFSETQ. Deletions cut 0 bases from V and 6 bases from J, with 7 bases between.

The gene calls are TRBV29-1 and TRBJ1-2, with 8 bases fitting TRBD1. This CDR3 contains 16 residues. With V trimmed by 4 bases and J by 3 bases, 13 bases remained unmatched. Germline values: CDR1 SQVTM, CDR2 ANQGSEA. The CDR3 DNA sequence: TGCAGCGTTGTCATTCTAAACAGGGGGTATGACTATGGCTACACCTTC. Residues: CSVVILNRGYDYGYTF. Together with reference TRBV29-1 and TRBJ1-2, the CDR3 gives the full variable domain: SAVISQKPSRDICQRGTSLTIQCQVDSQVTMMFWYRQQPGQSLTLIATANQGSEATYESGFVIDKFPISRPNLTFSTLTVSNMSPEDSSIYLCSVVILNRGYDYGYTFGSGTRLTVV.

V is TRBV3-1 (or the pseudogene TRBV3-2) and J is TRBJ2-7, with D perhaps assigned TRBD1 or TRBD2 (5 bases each). CDR3 length equals 14 residues. Trimming removed 1 base at V and 6 bases at J, with 13 bases between. Germline assignment: CDR1 LGHDT and CDR2 YNNKEL (reference sequence). The CDR3 sequence: CASSQATSGGEQYF. The CDR3 bases are TGTGCCAGCAGCCAAGCAACTAGTGGGGGCGAGCAGTACTTC.